Listed below are T cell receptor beta chains from one sample, sequenced in a study of beta chain features in type 1 diabetes. The table came from immunoSEQ multiplex PCR; TCRdb's copy has only in-frame clones and leaves some out. The data hold 200,000 to 300,000 clones, with roughly 10% observed a single time. The sample taken for sequencing was naive CD4+ T cells from blood. These receptors were collected from a man in his thirties or forties with type 1 diabetes. CDR3s include the opening cysteine and the closing phenylalanine or tryptophan. The D gene is left open where the match is weak. Part of the rows lack a size; the others show once, few, many or a class for expanded clones.

TRBD2	-	TRBV7-2	TRBJ2-5	CASSISGGEETQYF	TGTGCCAGCAGCATTAGCGGGGGGGAAGAGACCCAGTACTTC
-	-	TRBV5-5	TRBJ2-4	CASSLLRGDPVLF	TGTGCCAGCAGCCTCCTCCGGGGAGACCCCGTACTTTTT
-	few	TRBV5-1	TRBJ2-1	CASSPDGSSYNEQFF	TGCGCCAGCAGCCCGGACGGGAGCTCCTACAATGAGCAGTTCTTC
TRBD2	few	TRBV7-2	TRBJ2-3	CASSLKRGGRTDTQYF	TGTGCCAGCAGCTTGAAGCGGGGGGGCCGGACAGATACGCAGTATTTT
TRBD1	-	TRBV7-9	TRBJ1-2	CASSRTGGSGNYGYTF	TGTGCCAGCAGCAGGACAGGGGGAAGCGGGAACTATGGCTACACCTTC
TRBD2	-	TRBV7-2	TRBJ2-5	CASSLGQGGQGETQYF	TGTGCCAGCAGCTTGGGTCAGGGAGGGCAGGGAGAGACCCAGTACTTC
-	few	TRBV11-1	TRBJ1-1	CASSLDVGPEAFF	TGTGCCAGCAGCTTAGATGTGGGGCCTGAAGCTTTCTTT
-	few	TRBV28	TRBJ2-7	CASSLSVQGGDEQYF	TGTGCCAGCAGTTTATCGGTACAGGGTGGAGACGAGCAGTACTTC
TRBD1	few	TRBV9	TRBJ1-6	CASSGQGSYNSPLHF	TGTGCCAGCAGCGGACAGGGTTCCTATAATTCACCCCTCCACTTT
TRBD1	few	TRBV2	TRBJ1-5	CASRIGQGVNQPQHF	TGTGCCAGCAGGATCGGACAGGGGGTCAATCAGCCCCAGCATTTT
TRBD1	-	TRBV4-3	TRBJ2-3	CASSQIQGADTQYF	TGCGCCAGCAGCCAGATTCAGGGGGCAGATACGCAGTATTTT
-	-	TRBV27	TRBJ2-3	CASSTPGGNTDTQYF	TGTGCCAGCAGTACCCCGGGGGGCAACACAGATACGCAGTATTTT
TRBD1	few	TRBV5-4	TRBJ1-1	CASSPYGQGTEAFF	TGTGCCAGCAGCCCCTACGGACAGGGCACTGAAGCTTTCTTT
TRBD1	-	TRBV4-1	TRBJ2-4	CASRRIQGEMNIQYF	TGCGCCAGCAGACGAATCCAGGGGGAGATGAACATTCAGTACTTC
-	few	TRBV5-1	TRBJ1-5	CASSLGQDGYQPQHF	TGCGCCAGCAGCTTGGGACAGGACGGTTATCAGCCCCAGCATTTT
-	few	TRBV5-6	TRBJ2-3	CASSLHTADTQYF	TGTGCCAGCAGCTTGCATACGGCAGATACGCAGTATTTT
TRBD1	-	TRBV6-6	TRBJ1-2	CASSPDRGGGYTF	TGTGCCAGCAGTCCCGACAGGGGGGGTGGCTACACCTTC
TRBD1	-	TRBV28	TRBJ1-1	CASGDRVGLFWGAFF	TGTGCCAGCGGCGACAGGGTAGGGTTGTTCTGGGGAGCTTTCTTT
-	few	TRBV9	TRBJ1-1	CASSVGLTNTEAFF	TGTGCCAGCAGCGTAGGACTCACCAACACTGAAGCTTTCTTT
TRBD1	-	TRBV27	TRBJ2-3	CASSLGQGELDTQYF	TGTGCCAGCAGTTTAGGCCAGGGGGAGCTTGATACGCAGTATTTT
TRBD1	-	TRBV6-5	TRBJ2-5	CASSQDRAQTQYF	TGTGCCAGCAGTCAGGACAGGGCCCAGACCCAGTACTTC
-	few	TRBV19	TRBJ1-2	CASSSARGYTF	TGTGCCAGTAGCTCAGCGAGAGGCTACACCTTC
-	few	TRBV2	TRBJ1-5	CASSDRGNQPQHF	TGTGCCAGCAGTGACAGGGGTAATCAGCCCCAGCATTTT
TRBD1	few	TRBV7-9	TRBJ1-5	CASSLDRVGNQPQHF	TGTGCCAGCAGCCTCGACAGGGTTGGCAATCAGCCCCAGCATTTT
-	few	TRBV5-1	TRBJ1-1	CASRENRVLNTEAFF	TGCGCCAGCAGGGAAAACAGGGTGTTGAACACTGAAGCTTTCTTT
-	few	TRBV5-4	TRBJ2-3	CASSPLPGSDTQYF	TGTGCCAGCAGCCCCCTGCCGGGGTCAGATACGCAGTATTTT
-	-	TRBV6-6	TRBJ2-5	CASSPFDRNLQETQYF	TGTGCCAGCAGTCCTTTTGACAGAAACCTCCAAGAGACCCAGTACTTC
-	-	TRBV2	TRBJ2-3	CASSEGGTQYF	TGTGCCAGCAGCGAGGGTGGCACGCAGTATTTT
-	few	TRBV6-1	TRBJ1-5	CASSSVLHQPQHF	TGTGCCAGCAGCTCGGTCCTTCATCAGCCCCAGCATTTT
TRBD1	few	TRBV5-4	TRBJ1-2	CASSFGQGTGYTF	TGTGCCAGCAGCTTTGGACAGGGTACGGGCTACACCTTC
-	few	TRBV4-1	TRBJ1-2	CASSQERGFGYTF	TGCGCCAGCAGCCAAGAGCGGGGCTTCGGCTACACCTTC
-	-	TRBV29-1	TRBJ2-1	CSVRTNYNEQFF	TGCAGCGTCCGGACTAACTACAATGAGCAGTTCTTC
TRBD1	few	TRBV5-4	TRBJ2-5	CASSSRTGETQYF	TGTGCCAGCAGTTCGAGGACAGGGGAGACCCAGTACTTC
-	few	TRBV9	TRBJ2-7	CASSVEPSGRYEQYF	TGTGCCAGCAGCGTAGAGCCCTCGGGTCGATACGAGCAGTACTTC
TRBD2	few	TRBV29-1	TRBJ2-2	CSVVVGGGFSGELFF	TGCAGCGTTGTGGTCGGCGGGGGATTTTCCGGGGAGCTGTTTTTT
-	few	TRBV4-3	TRBJ1-4	CASSKDEKLFF	TGCGCCAGCTCTAAAGATGAAAAACTGTTTTTT
TRBD2	few	TRBV11-2	TRBJ2-1	CASSLDSGGAHEQFF	TGTGCCAGCAGCTTAGATAGCGGGGGGGCGCATGAGCAGTTCTTC
TRBD1	-	TRBV18	TRBJ1-3	CASSPVLLTTTGAGNTIYF	TGTGCCAGCTCACCAGTCCTACTAACAACGACAGGGGCTGGAAACACCATATATTTT
-	-	TRBV7-2	TRBJ2-7	CASSPRGYEQYF	TGTGCCAGCAGCCCCCGGGGCTACGAGCAGTACTTC
TRBD1	few	TRBV28	TRBJ1-2	CATRQGINYGYTF	TGTGCCACGCGACAGGGGATTAACTATGGCTACACCTTC
-	few	TRBV6-1	TRBJ2-7	CASSDYYEQYF	TGTGCCAGCAGTGACTACTACGAGCAGTACTTC
TRBD1	few	TRBV12-5	TRBJ2-2	CASGPRDRAAGELFF	TGTGCTAGTGGTCCGCGGGACAGGGCCGCCGGGGAGCTGTTTTTT
-	-	TRBV20-1	TRBJ1-1	CSATYNTEAFF	TGCAGTGCTACCTATAACACTGAAGCTTTCTTT
TRBD1	once	TRBV11-1	TRBJ1-1	CASRPTGGSTEAFF	TGTGCCAGCAGACCGACAGGGGGAAGCACTGAAGCTTTCTTT
-	-	TRBV5-4	TRBJ2-3	CASSRGGSTDTQYF	TGTGCCAGCAGCCGAGGGGGATCCACAGATACGCAGTATTTT
-	-	TRBV9	TRBJ2-5	CASSVGVGAAQETQYF	TGTGCCAGCAGCGTAGGAGTCGGAGCGGCACAAGAGACCCAGTACTTC
-	-	TRBV19	TRBJ1-5	CASSASTHNQPQHF	TGTGCCAGTAGTGCGTCCACGCACAATCAGCCCCAGCATTTT